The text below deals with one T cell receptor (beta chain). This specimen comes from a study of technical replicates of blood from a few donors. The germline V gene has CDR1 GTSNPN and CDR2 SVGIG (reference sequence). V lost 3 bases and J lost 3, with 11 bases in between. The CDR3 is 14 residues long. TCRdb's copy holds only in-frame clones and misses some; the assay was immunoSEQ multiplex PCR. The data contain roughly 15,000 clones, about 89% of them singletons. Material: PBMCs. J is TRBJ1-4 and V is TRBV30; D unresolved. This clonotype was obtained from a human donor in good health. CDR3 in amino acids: CAWSPSSANEKLFF. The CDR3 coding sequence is TGTGCCTGGAGCCCCTCCTCGGCTAATGAAAAACTGTTTTTT.